The 22 T cell receptor beta chains below were found in one sample sequenced in a study of T-cell memory formation after mild COVID-19. TCRdb re-derived calls from the 5' RACE reads in MiXCR, one entry per CDR3 protein. The sample holds roughly 340,000 distinct CDR3 sequences, around 15% seen once. Sequences were obtained from PBMCs or a T cell subset sorted from them (not recorded which). The receptors were sampled from a man younger than 30 who had mild COVID-19 (a few samples of this study predate the infection). Cell type and time point are not known.

This clonotype was detected ten times or more. The genes are TRBV19 and TRBJ2-3; 9 bases fit TRBD2. The CDR3 contains 15 residues. Germline V CDR1 and CDR2: LNHDA, SQIVND (reference sequence). The V segment lost 2 bases and the J segment 5 bases; nucleotides outside the gene matches: 5. The CDR3 DNA reads as TGTGCCAGTAGTATAAGGCGGGGGGGCCTAGATACGCAGTATTTT. Amino acids: CASSIRRGGLDTQYF.

The table lists this clonotype with a few counts. This chain links TRBV7-9 with TRBJ2-7; D remains unclear. The CDR3 consists of 13 residues. CDR1 and CDR2 (germline): SEHNR, FQNEAQ (reference sequence). The germline V and J ends were trimmed by 5 bases and 0 bases, with 8 bases remaining between them. CDR3 in DNA: TGTGCCAGCAGCCCGTTCGCCTCCTACGAGCAGTACTTC. Its translation is CASSPFASYEQYF.

J is TRBJ1-1 and V is TRBV10-2, with D uncertain. V lost 5 bases to trimming and J lost 6 bases, with 10 bases between them. Germline values: CDR1 WSHSY, CDR2 SAAADI. The length of the CDR3 is 12 residues. The CDR3 loop is CASSNGLSEAFF. CDR3 nucleotide sequence: TGCGCCAGCAGTAACGGACTGTCTGAAGCTTTCTTT.

The chain combines TRBV4-1 with TRBJ2-3, with no clear D. The CDR3 covers 14 residues. Germline CDR1 MGHRA, CDR2 YSYEKL. The ends were cut back, 6 bases at V and 4 bases at J, with 14 bases in the middle. CDR3 sequence reads: CASRDAGQSDTQYF. The CDR3, as DNA: TGCGCCAGCAGGGACGCCGGGCAGTCAGATACGCAGTATTTT.

The chain links TRBV12-3 or TRBV12-4 to TRBJ1-5; 7 bases map to TRBD1. The CDR3 is 15 amino acids. With 2 bases clipped from V and 4 bases from J, the junction kept 5 bases outside the gene matches. The CDR3 loop is CASSLKGTVNQPQHF. CDR3 coding DNA: TGTGCCAGCAGTTTAAAGGGGACAGTTAATCAGCCCCAGCATTTT.

This clonotype appeared many times. This CDR3 is CASSPSGFKHRANYGYTF. In DNA, the CDR3 is TGTGCCAGCAGCCCATCGGGCTTTAAACACAGAGCTAACTATGGCTACACCTTC. The chain carries TRBV7-9 and TRBJ1-2; D ambiguous. Trimming took off 5 bases at V and 0 bases at J, with 22 bases between the two ends. CDR3 size: 18 residues. Germline V gene data show CDR1 as SEHNR and CDR2 as FQNEAQ (reference sequence).

The V and J genes are TRBV20-1 and TRBJ1-5; a weak D match, TRBD1 (5 bases). Between the trimmed V and J ends, which lost 7 bases and 2 bases, there was a span of 9 bases. CDR3 size: 12 residues. Germline assignment: CDR1 DFQATT and CDR2 SNEGSKA (reference sequence). CDR3 sequence: CSVTGRNQPQHF. DNA for the CDR3: TGCAGTGTTACGGGACGCAATCAGCCCCAGCATTTT.

This clonotype was counted only a few times. V usage is TRBV6-4 and J usage is TRBJ1-1; D uncertain. CDR3 size: 14 residues. V was trimmed by 2 bases and J by 4 bases, leaving 11 bases between them. Germline V gives CDR1 MRHNA, CDR2 SNTAGT. CDR3 sequence reads: CASSDLVWGTEAFF. The DNA for the CDR3 is TGTGCCAGCAGTGACCTAGTCTGGGGCACTGAAGCTTTCTTT.

This sequence joins TRBV20-1 and TRBJ2-7; no clear D. The CDR3 runs to 12 residues. Germline lookup yields CDR1 DFQATT and CDR2 SNEGSKA (reference sequence). Between the trimmed V and J ends, which lost 2 bases and 1 base, there was a span of 6 bases. The DNA for the CDR3 is TGCAGTGCTAGAATCGAGTCCTACGAGCAGTACTTC. Encoded protein: CSARIESYEQYF.

Only a few counts were recorded for this clonotype. The chain uses TRBV27 and TRBJ2-5, with D possibly TRBD2 on 7 matching bases. The V end lost 5 bases, the J end lost 1 base, and 11 bases lay between the germline ends. The CDR3 spans 14 residues. CDR1 MNHEY and CDR2 SMNVEV come from the germline V gene (reference sequence). The CDR3 loop is CASSRGGFQETQYF. The DNA for the CDR3 is TGTGCCAGCAGTAGGGGGGGGTTCCAAGAGACCCAGTACTTC.

This chain links TRBV2 with TRBJ1-5; TRBD1 matches 8 bases. Germline V gene sequence: CDR1 SNHLY, CDR2 FYNNEI. The CDR3 consists of 14 residues. Trimming removed 4 bases from V and 6 bases from J; junction bases left unmatched: 5. The CDR3 sequence is CASSGGQGGQPQHF. CDR3 coding DNA: TGTGCCAGCAGTGGAGGACAGGGAGGTCAGCCCCAGCATTTT. The full variable domain, rest sourced from reference TRBV2 and TRBJ1-5, is EPEVTQTPSHQVTQMGQEVILRCVPISNHLYFYWYRQILGQKVEFLVSFYNNEISEKSEIFDDQFSVERPDGSNFTLKIRSTKLEDSAMYFCASSGGQGGQPQHFGDGTRLSIL.

V is TRBV20-1 and J is TRBJ1-5; 10 bases agree with TRBD1. Germline trimming cut 6 bases from V and 9 bases from J; bases unmatched to any gene: 11. CDR3 length: 14 residues. CDR1 and CDR2 from the germline V gene are DFQATT and SNEGSKA (reference sequence). CDR3 residues: CSAGGQGGVRPQHF. The CDR3 coding sequence is TGCAGTGCAGGAGGACAGGGGGGGGTCCGGCCCCAGCATTTT.

This clonotype was observed many times. This chain links TRBV7-6 with TRBJ2-3; tentatively, D is TRBD1 (6 bases). This CDR3 spans 14 amino acids. Germline V CDR1 and CDR2: SGHVS, FNYEAQ. V was pared by 4 bases and J by 4 bases, with 12 bases between. The DNA of the CDR3 is TGTGCCAGCAGCTCACAGGGTTCAGCAGATACGCAGTATTTT. Translating gives CASSSQGSADTQYF.

The V and J genes are TRBV6-2 or TRBV6-3 and TRBJ2-3; TRBD1 matches at 9 bases. The CDR3 runs to 13 residues. CDR1 is MNHEY and CDR2 is SVGEGT in the germline V gene. V lost 6 bases to trimming and J lost 10 bases; unmatched junction nucleotides: 8. This CDR3 is CASRRDRASAQYF. CDR3 nucleotide sequence: TGTGCCAGCAGACGGGACAGGGCGTCCGCGCAGTATTTT.

This clonotype was detected a few times. The chain combines TRBV7-8 with TRBJ2-3; maybe TRBD2 (5 bases). Germline V lookup: CDR1 SGHVS, CDR2 FQNEAQ. V lost 0 bases and J 9 bases, leaving 13 bases between the germline ends. The CDR3 spans 14 residues. The CDR3 DNA is TGTGCCAGCAGCTTAGCGGAGGCGGGTGTAACGCAGTATTTT. Its protein is CASSLAEAGVTQYF.

This clonotype was seen at least ten times. The CDR3 bases are TGTGCCAGCTCACAAGGACAGAACACTGAAGCTTTCTTT. Its translation: CASSQGQNTEAFF. The rearrangement links TRBV18 to TRBJ1-1, with D possibly being TRBD1 (5 bases). V shed 4 bases and J shed 1 base, with 7 bases lying between them. This CDR3 spans 13 amino acids. Germline CDR1 KGHSH, CDR2 LQKENI.

This chain uses TRBV4-3 with TRBJ2-1; D may correspond to TRBD1 or TRBD2 (5 bases each). The germline CDR1 and CDR2 sequences are LGHNA and YSLEER. Trimming left V 0 bases short and J 7 bases short, with 7 bases between. The CDR3 sequence is 13 residues long. The CDR3 nucleotides read TGCGCCAGCAGCCAAGAATGGGGGAATGAGCAGTTCTTC. Encoded protein: CASSQEWGNEQFF.

This clonotype was seen a few times. The rearrangement links TRBV12-3 or TRBV12-4 to TRBJ2-7; either TRBD1 or TRBD2 may supply D (6 bases each). V was pared by 4 bases and J by 2 bases, with 15 bases between. The CDR3 runs 15 residues. The CDR3: CASSSLGGNTYEQYF. The CDR3 DNA reads TGTGCCAGCAGTTCTTTGGGGGGCAACACCTACGAGCAGTACTTC.

This chain connects TRBV29-1 to TRBJ2-3, with 7 bases lining up with TRBD1. CDR1 and CDR2 from the germline V gene are SQVTM and ANQGSEA. The CDR3 extends over 13 amino acids. Trimming took 0 bases from V and 8 from J; bases not matched to a gene: 5. The CDR3 region has the DNA TGCAGCGTTGAAGATCGATCAGGGGGTACGCAGTATTTT. Its protein product is CSVEDRSGGTQYF.

This chain connects TRBV5-4 to TRBJ2-5; D is undetermined. Trimming removed 5 bases from V and 3 bases from J, with 8 bases in between. The CDR3 is 12 amino acids. Germline CDR1 reads SGHNT; CDR2 reads YYREEE (reference sequence). This CDR3 is CASRRTEETQYF. DNA of the CDR3: TGTGCCAGCAGACGGACGGAAGAGACCCAGTACTTC. Using reference TRBV5-4 and TRBJ2-5 for the parts outside the CDR3, the full variable domain is ETGVTQSPTHLIKTRGQQVTLRCSSQSGHNTVSWYQQALGQGPQFIFQYYREEENGRGNFPPRFSGLQFPNYSSELNVNALELDDSALYLCASRRTEETQYFGPGTRLLVL.

This sequence joins TRBV20-1 and TRBJ2-3; 7 bases match TRBD2. The germline V gene encodes CDR1 DFQATT and CDR2 SNEGSKA (reference sequence). The CDR3 spans 17 residues. V shed 3 bases, J shed 2 bases, and the junction held 14 bases outside the gene matches. The CDR3 DNA follows: TGCAGTGCTAGTCCGGGGACGGGAGCGGGGATCACAGATACGCAGTATTTT. Translation: CSASPGTGAGITDTQYF.

This clonotype was seen ten or more times. This chain connects TRBV19 to TRBJ2-1; possible D gene TRBD1, 6 bases. This CDR3 comprises 15 residues. Trimming stripped 5 bases from V and 3 bases from J, with 14 bases between. Germline lookup yields CDR1 LNHDA and CDR2 SQIVND (reference sequence). The CDR3 DNA is TGTGCCAGTAGTGCCACATCAGGGGACTACAATGAGCAGTTCTTC. This gives the protein CASSATSGDYNEQFF.